This TCR beta chain was documented in a study of PD-1 blockade in classical Hodgkin lymphoma. Whole-study results and caveats: Patients starting nivolumab less than 1 year after ASCT had lower diversity and were excluded from later analyses. Whatever underlies the repertoire differences (possibly disease activity or prior therapy) remains undefined. In CD4+ cells, TCR diversity went up significantly by C4D1, but in CD8+ cells it did not.

The repertoire was sequenced with immunoSEQ multiplex PCR; TCRdb's copy has only in-frame clones and lacks some. Here the sample spans around 20,000 clones, 65% to 85% being singletons. The CDR3 length is 16 residues. V dropped 3 bases and J dropped 2 bases, with 16 bases sitting between them. Germline-derived CDR1 and CDR2 are MDHEN and SYDVKM. About this clone: What it binds is not known.

Time point: cycle 4 day 1 (C4D1), after less than 7 weeks of nivolumab. Autologous stem cell transplantation was followed by relapse in every patient, and brentuximab vedotin exposure varied. The sequence was obtained from a human donor with classical Hodgkin lymphoma. Sample: peripheral blood mononuclear cells (PBMCs), taken before the fourth cycle of nivolumab. V gene TRBV28 combines with J gene TRBJ1-1, with no clear D. For the CDR3, the DNA is TGTGCCAGCAGTTTTCTCACACAACCCTCTAACACTGAAGCTTTCTTT. Its translation: CASSFLTQPSNTEAFF.